Presented here are 5 T cell receptor beta chains from one specimen sequenced in a study of cytomegalovirus exposure and HLA in healthy donors. This PCR relied on a set of 60 Vbeta primers and 13 Jbeta primers. Sequenced by immunoSEQ multiplex PCR; TCRdb stores in-frame clones only, minus some. The sample has around 110,000 clones; 73% are singletons. Material for sequencing was PBMCs. The receptors were gathered from a man aged 25 to 40 in good health and CMV-seronegative.

A note on this clone: The sample carries other DNA sequences with the same CDR3. CDR3 region: CASSLGLSYEQYF. CDR3 nucleotides: TGTGCCAGCAGTTTGGGACTTTCCTACGAGCAGTACTTC. This sequence joins TRBV28 and TRBJ2-7; D possibly corresponds to TRBD2 (6 bases). CDR3 length equals 13 residues. V lost 3 bases to trimming and J lost 1 base, with 7 bases between them. CDR1 is MDHEN and CDR2 is SYDVKM in the germline V gene. The full variable domain, completed using reference TRBV28 and TRBJ2-7, is DVKVTQSSRYLVKRTGEKVFLECVQDMDHENMFWYRQDPGLGLRLIYFSYDVKMKEKGDIPEGYSVSREKKERFSLILESASTNQTSMYLCASSLGLSYEQYFGPGTRLTVT.

This clone was recorded only once. The chain carries TRBV12-5 and TRBJ2-7, with 7 bases identical to TRBD2. Germline assignment: CDR1 LGHNT and CDR2 FRNRAP. CDR3 size: 14 residues. V lost 6 bases, J lost 1 base, and 6 bases stayed unmatched. The CDR3 spells CASGLMGGSYEQYF. The CDR3 bases are TGTGCTAGTGGGTTAATGGGGGGGTCCTACGAGCAGTACTTC.

The chain carries TRBV2 and TRBJ2-7; perhaps TRBD1 as D (6 bases). Germline lookup yields CDR1 SNHLY and CDR2 FYNNEI. This CDR3 spans 14 amino acids. The germline V and J ends were trimmed by 1 base and 6 bases, with 13 bases remaining between them. The CDR3 protein is CASSEVNRDSEQYF. DNA of the CDR3: TGTGCCAGCAGTGAAGTTAACAGGGATAGCGAGCAGTACTTC.

The rearrangement joins TRBV19 to TRBJ1-1; TRBD1 aligns across 10 bases. Per the germline V gene, CDR1 is LNHDA and CDR2 is SQIVND (reference sequence). V was pared by 10 bases and J by 7 bases, with 15 bases of the junction left unmatched. There are 15 residues in the CDR3. The CDR3 spells CATRGGTGVFYEAFF. The CDR3 nucleotides are TGTGCCACCCGCGGGGGGACAGGGGTTTTCTATGAAGCTTTCTTT.

This chain connects TRBV7-9 to TRBJ2-1, with 7 bases fitting TRBD2. Trimming removed 4 bases from V and 7 bases from J; junction bases left unmatched: 4. CDR1 is SEHNR, CDR2 FQNEAQ, per germline (reference sequence). The CDR3 consists of 13 residues. This CDR3 is CASSWGGGNEQFF. The CDR3 bases are TGTGCCAGCAGCTGGGGCGGGGGAAATGAGCAGTTCTTC.